The clone carrying this T cell receptor beta chain has only a few counts. Its specificity is unknown. Four PCR rounds used nested alpha and beta constant region primers plus the SP2 primer. Reverse transcription of blood and skin TCR RNA was primed at alpha and beta constant regions. TCRdb re-called the 5' RACE reads with MiXCR, one entry per CDR3 protein. This table has around 48,000 distinct CDR3 sequences, 4% to 5% appearing once. The entry originates in a study of naive and memory T cell subsets. Points from the study as a whole: Potentially, T cell activation and differentiation skew this RNA-based measurement.

A UMI-containing oligonucleotide was joined by 3' ligation to the TCR cDNA template. Whole blood, 2.5 ml, came from adult healthy volunteers. Reverse transcription used DNase-treated unsorted total RNA, aiming for 1 to 1000 ng. Germline trimming cut 3 bases from V and 2 bases from J; bases unmatched to any gene: 6. This CDR3 contains 15 residues. Germline V gives CDR1 SGHRS, CDR2 YFSETQ. V usage is TRBV5-1 and J usage is TRBJ2-3; 7 nucleotides line up with TRBD1. This TCR came from a female donor in good health. The DNA of the CDR3 is TGCGCCAGCAGCTCCCTGACAGGGAACACAGATACGCAGTATTTT. It codes for CASSSLTGNTDTQYF.